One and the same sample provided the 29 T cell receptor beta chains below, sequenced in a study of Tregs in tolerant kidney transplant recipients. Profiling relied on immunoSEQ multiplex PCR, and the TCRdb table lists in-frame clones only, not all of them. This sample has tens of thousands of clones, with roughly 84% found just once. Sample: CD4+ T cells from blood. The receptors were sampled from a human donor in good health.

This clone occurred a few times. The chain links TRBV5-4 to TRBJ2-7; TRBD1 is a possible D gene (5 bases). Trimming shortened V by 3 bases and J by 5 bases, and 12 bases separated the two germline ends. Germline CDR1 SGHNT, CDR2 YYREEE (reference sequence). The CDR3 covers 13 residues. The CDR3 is CASSSQGLDEQYF. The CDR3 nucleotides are TGTGCCAGCAGCTCCCAGGGTTTAGACGAGCAGTACTTC.

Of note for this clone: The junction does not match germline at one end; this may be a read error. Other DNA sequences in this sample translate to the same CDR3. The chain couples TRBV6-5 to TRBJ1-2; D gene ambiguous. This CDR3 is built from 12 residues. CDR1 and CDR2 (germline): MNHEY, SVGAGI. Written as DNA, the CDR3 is TGTGCCAGCAGCCACCCAAGCTATGGCTATACCTTC. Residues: CASSHPSYGYTF.

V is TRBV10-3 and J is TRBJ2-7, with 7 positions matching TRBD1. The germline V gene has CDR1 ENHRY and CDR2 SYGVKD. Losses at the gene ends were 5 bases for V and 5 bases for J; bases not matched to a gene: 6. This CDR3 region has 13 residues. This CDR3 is CAISPDRDHEQYF. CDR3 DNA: TGTGCCATCAGTCCTGACAGGGACCACGAGCAGTACTTC.

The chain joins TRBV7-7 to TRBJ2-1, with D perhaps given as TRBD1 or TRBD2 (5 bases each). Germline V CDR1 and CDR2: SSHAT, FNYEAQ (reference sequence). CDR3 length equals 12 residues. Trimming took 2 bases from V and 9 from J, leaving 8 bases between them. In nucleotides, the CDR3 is TGTGCCAGCAGCTTAAGTGGGGGTGAGCAGTTCTTC. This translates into CASSLSGGEQFF.

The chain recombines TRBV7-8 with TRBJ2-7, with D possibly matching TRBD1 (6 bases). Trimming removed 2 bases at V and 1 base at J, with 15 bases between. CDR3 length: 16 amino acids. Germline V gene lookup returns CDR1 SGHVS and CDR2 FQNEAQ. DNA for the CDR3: TGTGCCAGCAGCTTAAGTTCTGGGACACCATCCTACGAGCAGTACTTC. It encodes CASSLSSGTPSYEQYF.

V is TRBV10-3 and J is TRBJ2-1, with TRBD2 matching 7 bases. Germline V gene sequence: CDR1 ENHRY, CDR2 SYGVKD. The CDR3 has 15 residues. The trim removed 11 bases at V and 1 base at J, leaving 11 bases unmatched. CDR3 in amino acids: CASQSGGGSYNEQFF. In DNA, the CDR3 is TGTGCCTCCCAGAGTGGGGGGGGGTCCTACAATGAGCAGTTCTTC.

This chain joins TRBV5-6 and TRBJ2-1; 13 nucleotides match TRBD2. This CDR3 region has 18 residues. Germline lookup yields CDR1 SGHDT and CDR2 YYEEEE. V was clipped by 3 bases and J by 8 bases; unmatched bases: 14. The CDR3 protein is CASSSPKPGLAGWDEQFF. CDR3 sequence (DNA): TGTGCCAGCAGCTCCCCAAAACCGGGACTAGCGGGGTGGGATGAGCAGTTCTTC.

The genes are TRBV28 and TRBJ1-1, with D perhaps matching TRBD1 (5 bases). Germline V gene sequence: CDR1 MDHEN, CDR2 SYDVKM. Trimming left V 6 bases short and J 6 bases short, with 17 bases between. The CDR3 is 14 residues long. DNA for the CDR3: TGTGCCAGCAGAAAACAGGCCCCGAGCTCTGAAGCTTTCTTT. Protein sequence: CASRKQAPSSEAFF.

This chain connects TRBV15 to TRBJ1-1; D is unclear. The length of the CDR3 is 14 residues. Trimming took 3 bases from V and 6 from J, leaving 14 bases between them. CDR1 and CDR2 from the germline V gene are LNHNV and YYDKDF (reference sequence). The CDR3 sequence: CATSSLGSTPEAFF. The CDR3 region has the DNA TGTGCCACCAGCAGTTTGGGGTCGACTCCTGAAGCTTTCTTT. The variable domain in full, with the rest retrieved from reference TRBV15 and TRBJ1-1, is DAMVIQNPRYQVTQFGKPVTLSCSQTLNHNVMYWYQQKSSQAPKLLFHYYDKDFNNEADTPDNFQSRRPNTSFCFLDIRSPGLGDTAMYLCATSSLGSTPEAFFGQGTRLTVV.

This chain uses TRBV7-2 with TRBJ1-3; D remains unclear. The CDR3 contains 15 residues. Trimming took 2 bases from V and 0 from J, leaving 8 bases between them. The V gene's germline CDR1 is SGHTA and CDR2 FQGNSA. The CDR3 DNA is TGTGCCAGCAGCTTATACGGGTACTCTGGAAACACCATATATTTT. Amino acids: CASSLYGYSGNTIYF.

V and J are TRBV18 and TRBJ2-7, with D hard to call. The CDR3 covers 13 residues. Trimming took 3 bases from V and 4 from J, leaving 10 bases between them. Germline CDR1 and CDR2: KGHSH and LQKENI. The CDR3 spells CASSPSLIYEQYF. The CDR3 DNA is TGTGCCAGCTCACCTTCCCTCATATACGAGCAGTACTTC.

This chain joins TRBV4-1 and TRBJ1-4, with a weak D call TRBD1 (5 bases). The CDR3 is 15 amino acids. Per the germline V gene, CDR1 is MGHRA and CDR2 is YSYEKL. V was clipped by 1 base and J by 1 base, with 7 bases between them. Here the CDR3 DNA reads TGCGCCAGCAGCCAAGTGGGGGTAACTAATGAAAAACTGTTTTTT. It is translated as CASSQVGVTNEKLFF.

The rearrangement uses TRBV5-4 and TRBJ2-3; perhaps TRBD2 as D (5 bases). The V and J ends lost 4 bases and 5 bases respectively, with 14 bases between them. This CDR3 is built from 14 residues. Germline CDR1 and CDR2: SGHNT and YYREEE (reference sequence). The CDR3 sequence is CASSRDPSVDTQYF. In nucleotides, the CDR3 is TGTGCCAGCAGCCGGGATCCCTCCGTAGATACGCAGTATTTT. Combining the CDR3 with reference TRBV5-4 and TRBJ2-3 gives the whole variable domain ETGVTQSPTHLIKTRGQQVTLRCSSQSGHNTVSWYQQALGQGPQFIFQYYREEENGRGNFPPRFSGLQFPNYSSELNVNALELDDSALYLCASSRDPSVDTQYFGPGTRLTVL.

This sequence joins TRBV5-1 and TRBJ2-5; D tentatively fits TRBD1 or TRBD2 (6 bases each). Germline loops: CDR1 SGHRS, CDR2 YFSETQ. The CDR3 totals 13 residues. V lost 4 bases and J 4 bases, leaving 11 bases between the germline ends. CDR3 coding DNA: TGCGCCAGCAGCACGGAGGGGGGAGAGACCCAGTACTTC. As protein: CASSTEGGETQYF.

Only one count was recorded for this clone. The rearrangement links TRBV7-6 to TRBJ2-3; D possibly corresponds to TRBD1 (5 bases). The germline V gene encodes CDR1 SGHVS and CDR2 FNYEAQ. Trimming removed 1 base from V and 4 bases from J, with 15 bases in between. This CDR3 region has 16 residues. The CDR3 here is CASSLGLQGGADTQYF. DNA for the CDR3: TGTGCCAGCAGCTTAGGATTGCAGGGTGGAGCAGATACGCAGTATTTT.

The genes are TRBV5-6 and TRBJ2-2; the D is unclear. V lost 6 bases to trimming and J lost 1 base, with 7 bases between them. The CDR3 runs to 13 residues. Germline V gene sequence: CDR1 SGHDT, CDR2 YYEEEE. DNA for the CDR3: TGTGCCAGCATTGAAGGGAACACCGGGGAGCTGTTTTTT. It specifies CASIEGNTGELFF.

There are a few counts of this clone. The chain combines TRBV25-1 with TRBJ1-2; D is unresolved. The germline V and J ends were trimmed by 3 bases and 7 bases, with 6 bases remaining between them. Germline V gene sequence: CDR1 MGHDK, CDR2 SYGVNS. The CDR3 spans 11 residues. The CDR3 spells CASSETSGYTF. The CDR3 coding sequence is TGTGCCAGCAGTGAGACAAGTGGCTACACCTTC.

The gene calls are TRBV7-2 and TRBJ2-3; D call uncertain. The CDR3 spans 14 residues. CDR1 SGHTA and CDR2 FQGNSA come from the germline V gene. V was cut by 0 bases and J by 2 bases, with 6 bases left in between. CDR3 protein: CASSLAGFTDTQYF. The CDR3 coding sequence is TGTGCCAGCAGCTTAGCCGGCTTCACAGATACGCAGTATTTT.

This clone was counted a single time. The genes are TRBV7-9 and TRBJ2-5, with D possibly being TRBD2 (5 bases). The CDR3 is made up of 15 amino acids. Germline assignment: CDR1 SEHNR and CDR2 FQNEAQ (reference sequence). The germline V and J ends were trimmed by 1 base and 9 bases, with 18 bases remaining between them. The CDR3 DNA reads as TGTGCCAGCAGCTTAGTGGGGAGTTCGCCTAGGGCCCAGTACTTC. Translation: CASSLVGSSPRAQYF.

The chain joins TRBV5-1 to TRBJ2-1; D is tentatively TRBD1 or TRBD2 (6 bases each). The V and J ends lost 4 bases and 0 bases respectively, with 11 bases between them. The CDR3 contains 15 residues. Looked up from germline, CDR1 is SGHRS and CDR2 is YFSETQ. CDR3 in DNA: TGCGCCAGCAGCCTCGAGGGGGGCTCCTACAATGAGCAGTTCTTC. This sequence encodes CASSLEGGSYNEQFF.

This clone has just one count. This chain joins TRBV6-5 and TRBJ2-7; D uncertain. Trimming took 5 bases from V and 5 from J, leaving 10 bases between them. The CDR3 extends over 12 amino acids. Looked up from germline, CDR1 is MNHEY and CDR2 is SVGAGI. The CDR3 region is CASSENRDEQYF. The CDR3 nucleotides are TGTGCCAGCAGTGAGAATCGGGACGAGCAGTACTTC.

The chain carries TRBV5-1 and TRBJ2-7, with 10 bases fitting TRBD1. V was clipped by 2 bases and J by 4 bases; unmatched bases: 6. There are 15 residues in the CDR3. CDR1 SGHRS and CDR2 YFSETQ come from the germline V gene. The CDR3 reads CASSLGGQGGYEQYF. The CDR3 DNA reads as TGCGCCAGCAGCTTAGGCGGACAGGGGGGGTACGAGCAGTACTTC.

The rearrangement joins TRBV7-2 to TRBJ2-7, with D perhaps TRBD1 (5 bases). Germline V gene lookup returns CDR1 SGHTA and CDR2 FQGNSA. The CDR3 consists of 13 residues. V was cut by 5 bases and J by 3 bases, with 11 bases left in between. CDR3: CASSLGHSYEQYF. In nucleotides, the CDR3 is TGTGCCAGCAGCCTCGGACATAGCTACGAGCAGTACTTC.

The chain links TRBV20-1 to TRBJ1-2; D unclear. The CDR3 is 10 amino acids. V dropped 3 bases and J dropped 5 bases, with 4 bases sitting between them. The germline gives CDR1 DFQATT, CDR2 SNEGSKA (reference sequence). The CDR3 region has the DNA TGCAGTGCTAGCGGTTATGGCTACACCTTC. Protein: CSASGYGYTF.

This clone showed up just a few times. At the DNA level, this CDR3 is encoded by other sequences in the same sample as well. This chain's CDR3 is CASSLEGGRANEQYF. The CDR3 bases are TGTGCCAGCAGCTTAGAGGGCGGGAGGGCCAACGAGCAGTACTTC. The chain has TRBV7-2 and TRBJ2-7, with TRBD2 identical over 9 bases. The CDR3 covers 15 residues. With 1 base clipped from V and 5 bases from J, the junction kept 6 bases outside the gene matches. The germline CDR1 and CDR2 sequences are SGHTA and FQGNSA.

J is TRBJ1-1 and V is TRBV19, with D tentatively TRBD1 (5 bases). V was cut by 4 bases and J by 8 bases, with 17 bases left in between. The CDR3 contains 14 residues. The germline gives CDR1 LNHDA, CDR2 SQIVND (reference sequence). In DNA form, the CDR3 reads TGTGCCAGTAGTAGGGGCACAAGCACGGGCGAAGCTTTCTTT. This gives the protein CASSRGTSTGEAFF.

The CDR3 protein is CASSQDGGRNSYNEQFF. DNA for the CDR3: TGCGCCAGCAGCCAAGATGGTGGGCGGAACTCCTACAATGAGCAGTTCTTC. The J gene is TRBJ2-1, the V gene TRBV4-3, with unresolved D. Trimming took off 0 bases at V and 0 bases at J, with 12 bases between the two ends. CDR1 is LGHNA and CDR2 is YSLEER in the germline V gene. The CDR3 has 17 amino acids.

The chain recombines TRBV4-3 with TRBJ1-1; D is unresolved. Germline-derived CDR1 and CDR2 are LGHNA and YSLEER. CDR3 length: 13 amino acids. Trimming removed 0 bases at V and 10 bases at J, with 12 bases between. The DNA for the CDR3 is TGCGCCAGCAGCCAAGACGAAAGGGATCGAGCTTTCTTT. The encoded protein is CASSQDERDRAFF.

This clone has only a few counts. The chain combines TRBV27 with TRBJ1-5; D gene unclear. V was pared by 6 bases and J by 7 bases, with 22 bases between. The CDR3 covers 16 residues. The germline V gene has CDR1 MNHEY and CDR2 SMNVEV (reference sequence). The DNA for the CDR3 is TGTGCCAGCAGGGGAATGATCGGCCCGTCATGGCAGCCCCAGCATTTT. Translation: CASRGMIGPSWQPQHF.